This T cell receptor (beta chain) stems from a study of cytomegalovirus exposure and HLA in healthy donors (TCRdb year 2017). At the level of the whole study: In an earlier analysis of 587 of the donors, approximately 300 Gb of sequence data and 100 million or so unique TCR beta sequences from some 170 million T cells were reported. The study was designed to test whether signatures of past pathogen exposure could be identified by cataloging public T cell receptors. To decide whether each TCR beta V gene segment behaved as functional or pseudogenic, an earlier analysis of nearly 600 of the donors relied on high-throughput TCR beta sequencing. A few DR-DQ haplotypes were treated as single units for association and clustering because of strong linkage in the cohort. A separate validation cohort of over 95 different subjects was used in addition to the 666-subject first cohort. To predict cytomegalovirus infection status, the study combined high-throughput TCR immunosequencing, statistical association of individual TCRs with disease status, and machine learning. A later genetic analysis took genome-wide SNP genotypes for 398 of the 666 donors and used that subset as a discovery cohort. A later analysis re-examined previously published TCR beta repertoires from 500 to 700 donors and added high-resolution HLA genotyping to investigate patterns of TCR occurrence. On average, 235,054 unique TCR beta nucleotide sequences were sequenced per donor among a few hundred genotyped donors of the cohort, with approximately 18% of those sequences being non-productive. The study profiled the T cell repertoires of under 850 subjects by immunosequencing and related them to cytomegalovirus serostatus. Rather than using new phenotypic data, the later analysis identified candidate immune exposures from TCR beta sequences and from how often those sequences occurred across donors. The number of donors typed differed by locus, with 629-630 for A, B, C, DRB1 and DQB1, roughly 520 for DQA1, about 610 for DPA1, and some 440 for DPB1. The genetic ancestry cluster associated with self-reported Caucasian donors included over 80% of the roughly 410 genotyped donors. Both class I and class II loci were covered by HLA typing, at four-digit resolution. An early release that covered 640 HLA-typed donors contained 250 to 350 gigabases of sequencing data and tens of millions of unique TCR sequences. Donor age, sex, ethnicity and CMV serostatus were compiled alongside the repertoire data. Every discovery cohort repertoire had been produced on one sequencing platform.

Library preparation used the immunoSEQ multiplex PCR assay. The multiplex PCR relied on a mix of 60 forward primers for TCR Vbeta segments and 13 reverse primers for TCR Jbeta segments. The CDR3 region of rearranged TCR beta genes was amplified from genomic DNA by a multiplex PCR assay. The Illumina HiSeq System was used to sequence the amplified TCR beta libraries as 87-base-pair reads. In the original analysis: In a later analysis, approximately 74 million unique TCR beta chains were counted across the 500 to 850 repertoires, and roughly 10 million of these chains were shared by at least two donors. A nearest-neighbor algorithm error-corrected the raw reads and collapsed the reads into unique sequences, merging closely related sequences to remove PCR and sequencing errors. V, D and J gene segments were assigned by aligning CDR3 sequences to IMGT reference sequences. For a sequence to be retained, a match of at least six nucleotides was required to both a V gene segment and a J gene segment. Rearrangements were called productive when the CDR3 lacked stop codons and stayed in frame with V and J; all others were non-productive. Following IMGT convention, CDR3 was defined as the stretch from the second conserved V-encoded cysteine up to the conserved J-encoded phenylalanine. Sequences without an unambiguous match to a single V gene segment were excluded from the earlier analysis of 500 to 700 of the donors. In an earlier analysis of 587 of the donors, a V segment was called functional when productive rearrangements were above 56.7%, and segregating when the standard deviation between donors exceeded 5%. A statistical classification framework was built to diagnose cytomegalovirus status from the catalog of TCR beta chain sequences. V and J gene assignment, in a later analysis, came from comparing TCR nucleotide sequences with IMGT/GENE-DB human TR gene sequences. A later analysis assigned CDR3 sequences and most-parsimonious VDJ recombination scenarios with the TCRdist pipeline. In a later analysis, each TCR beta chain was defined by its CDR3 amino acid sequence together with its V-gene family, and reads without a unique V-gene family were excluded. To address suspected cross-contamination and a sequencing artifact, a later analysis removed 592 highly shared, low-generation-probability nucleotide sequences. A later analysis calculated a clonal expansion index for each public chain from normalized within-repertoire ranks of inferred template counts. In a later analysis, generation probabilities were computed with a VDJ recombination model fitted to out-of-frame rearrangements, and the resulting probabilities were checked against IGoR. In a later analysis, TCR-TCR, TCR-HLA and TCR-CMV co-occurrence was scored with hypergeometric tests, and a repertoire-size bias correction was applied to TCR pairs. A later analysis estimated false discovery rates by permuting HLA or CMV assignments 20 times. In a later analysis, co-occurring TCRs were grouped using DBSCAN, with TCRdist sequence similarity added in when clustering inside HLA-allele-positive subsets. Repertoires with fewer than 30,000 or more than 120,000 public chains, plus five repertoires with anomalous nucleotide sharing, were excluded from co-occurrence clustering. TCRdb took over this immuneACCESS table, retaining in-frame rearrangements with V and J assigned. Such tables are incomplete; in checked studies, under half of the missing clones stem from an unresolved V gene, and the remainder is unexplained. D and trimming were read from the DNA, whereas the V and J calls and clone size are those reported in that table. The sample records tens of thousands of clones, about four fifths of which are singletons. The ten most abundant clones make up under 2% of the sample.

Based on the germline V gene, the CDR1 and CDR2 sequences are WSHSY and SAAADI. Including cysteine and phenylalanine, the CDR3 has 12 amino acids. Left in the record is the CDR3 DNA by itself, 36 bases read in frame from the first base. V and J are truncated by 8 bases and 3 bases respectively, leaving an intervening sequence of 11 bases. Here is what the overall study found, with its caveats: Broadly in line with IMGT annotations, most TCR beta V segments showed up in productive rearrangements about 87% or about 30% of the time in an earlier analysis of several hundred of the donors. Presence/absence analyses assumed roughly uniform sequencing depth across donors, an assumption that may not hold. V-gene and J-gene trimming of TCR beta chains was associated with a missense DCLRE1C variant in a later genetic analysis, and the association was replicated in an independent cohort. A further reported finding was that TCR beta sequences accurately predicted the HLA-A and HLA-B alleles for most subjects in the first cohort. Some IMGT-functional V segments, including TRBV6-2 and TRBV6-3, could not be distinguished by the 87-base-pair reads and were therefore excluded. Several of the top co-occurrence clusters appeared to be linked to parvovirus B19, influenza, CMV and Epstein-Barr virus, according to a later analysis. Fewer than 20 rarely observed V segments, including chromosome 9 orphons, were excluded from the earlier analysis of a few hundred of the donors because counts were too low. When HLA alleles, especially DR and DQ, strongly co-occurred, TCR associations were difficult to assign to individual alleles. The cohort was sequenced for TCR beta chains only, and without alpha or paired-chain data the features that could be detected were limited. Because HLA typing was unavailable for some donors at each locus, only the typed subset was used in association tests. A later analysis found that TCR association rates varied across HLA loci, with DRB1 alleles showing the most associated TCRs and HLA-C alleles the fewest. A later genetic analysis reported fewer N-insertions in productive TCRs among donors in an Asian-associated ancestry cluster than the roughly 700-donor mean. Correlated functional status among segregating V segments might reflect linkage disequilibrium, but an unknown experimental factor could not be ruled out. Cytomegalovirus status was reported to be diagnosed by the classifier with high specificity and sensitivity in both the original and validation cohorts. Compared with equally common non-associated chains, HLA-associated TCR beta chains in a later analysis were more clonally expanded and had lower generation probabilities. The sequencing pipeline was judged likely to have produced a cluster of highly shared sequence variants as a technical artifact. A later analysis associated around 16,000 TCR beta sequences with specific HLA alleles at a false discovery rate of 0.05. The authors suggested that the approach could potentially be extended to other disease states and immunological phenotypes. A total of some 180 TCR beta chains were listed by the study as associated with cytomegalovirus. The only immune exposure information available for the cohort was CMV serostatus. According to a later analysis, most CMV-associated TCR beta chains appeared to be HLA-restricted, and the HLA associations seemed to be driven largely by CMV exposure. Three of the identified cytomegalovirus-associated TCR beta chains were confirmed in vitro to be specific for cytomegalovirus antigens. Most TCR sequences were seen in very few donors, while some public TCRs were found in many individuals.

In total, approximately 690 healthy bone marrow donors made up the cohort. All cohort members were sampled while nominally healthy, although unrecorded immune exposures were likely present. The donor was CMV seronegative and belonged to the group of 350 to 400 seronegative cohort members. A peripheral blood sample was provided by each donor, and peripheral blood mononuclear cells were used for TCR beta sequencing. Genomic DNA was extracted from the blood cell samples with the Qiagen DNeasy Blood Extraction Kit. Comment on this clone: There is no known antigen for this receptor. Per-base qualities were not stored, and no clone one base away is much larger.

The receptor chain draws on TRBV10-2 and TRBJ2-7; TRBD1 is perhaps the D gene, given 6 matching bases. Sequenced input: PBMCs. This TCR came from a man aged 18 to 30 in good health and CMV-seronegative. The sequenced DNA is TGCGCCAGCCAGGGGTTCATCTACGAGCAGTACTTC. Translated, this is CASQGFIYEQYF.